This T cell receptor beta chain was identified during a study of OX40 agonist ivuxolimab in advanced cancers. Points from the study as a whole: The antigens recognized by the expanded peripheral T cells, that is their antigen specificity, were not determined.

Sequencing used immunoSEQ multiplex PCR; TCRdb keeps in-frame clones, though not all of them. The sample records 69,000 or so clones, around 85% being singletons. Germline values: CDR1 MNHEY, CDR2 SVGAGI. V dropped 5 bases and J dropped 11 bases, with 21 bases sitting between them. The CDR3 runs to 14 residues. Regarding this clone: The target antigen is unknown.

The material was CD4+ or CD8+ T cells sorted from blood, obtained in a trial of the OX40 agonist ivuxolimab. The source is an adult with an advanced solid tumor such as melanoma, head and neck, liver or kidney cancer. V and J are TRBV6-5 and TRBJ2-5; TRBD1 might be the D (6 bases). CDR3 protein: CASSRDIGRWEQYF. Written as DNA, the CDR3 is TGTGCCAGCAGTCGGGACATTGGGCGATGGGAGCAGTACTTC.